Listed here are 4 T cell receptor beta chains from one sample, sequenced in a study of T cell clonality in common variable immunodeficiency. Method: immunoSEQ multiplex PCR; TCRdb's copy keeps in-frame clones and lacks some. In total the sample includes around 52,000 clones, none of them seen once. Sequenced: peripheral blood mononuclear cells. The receptors shown here come from a person aged 18 to 75 in good health.

This clone was counted many times. The sequenced fragment ends 3 residues before the CDR3 boundary, so the rest is inferred from the germline J gene. The V call is TRBV19, the J call TRBJ1-2; TRBD1 is a possible D gene (6 bases). The germline V gene has CDR1 LNHDA and CDR2 SQIVND (reference sequence). V lost 3 bases to trimming and J lost 6 bases, with 11 bases between them. The CDR3 is 13 amino acids. The CDR3 bases that were read are TGTGCCAGTAGTATCCTCGACAGGAATGGC. It is translated as CASSILDRNG. The full CDR3 sequence reads CASSILDRNGYTF.

This clone has a count of ten or more. The sequenced fragment ends 3 residues before the CDR3 boundary, so the rest is inferred from the germline J gene. The V gene is TRBV6-2 or TRBV6-3, the J gene TRBJ2-1, with 9 bases lining up with TRBD2. The junction had 5 bases not matched to a gene; V was cut back by 4 bases and J by 1 base. The CDR3 length is 16 residues. Germline V gene sequence: CDR1 MNHEY, CDR2 SVGEGT. The CDR3: CASSSLAGLSYNEQFF. Partial CDR3 DNA: TGTGCCAGCAGTTCTCTAGCGGGACTATCCTACAATGAG.

This clone was picked up many times. Read coverage stops 3 residues before the CDR3 terminus; the germline J gene supplies the remainder. The V and J genes are TRBV19 and TRBJ2-1; D possibly corresponds to TRBD1 (5 bases). CDR1 and CDR2 (germline): LNHDA, SQIVND (reference sequence). Trimming took 5 bases from V and 7 from J, leaving 18 bases between them. CDR3 length: 15 amino acids. The CDR3: CASSPLERAGNEQFF. CDR3 DNA, as far as it was read: TGTGCCAGTAGTCCCCTAGAAAGGGCAGGGAATGAG.

This clone showed up many times. The read finishes 3 residues shy of the CDR3 end, and the germline J gene is used to complete it. This rearrangement joins TRBV18 to TRBJ2-5; maybe TRBD1 (5 bases). Germline V gives CDR1 KGHSH, CDR2 LQKENI. This CDR3 is 15 amino acids long. The CDR3 loop is CASSPRDSLQGTQYF. Incomplete CDR3 DNA: TGTGCCAGCTCACCACGAGACAGTCTTCAAGGAACC. Drawing the rest from reference TRBV18 and TRBJ2-5, the complete variable domain is NAGVMQNPRHLVRRRGQEARLRCSPMKGHSHVYWYRQLPEEGLKFMVYLQKENIIDESGMPKERFSAEFPKEGPSILRIQQVVRGDSAAYFCASSPRDSLQGTQYFGPGTRLLVL.